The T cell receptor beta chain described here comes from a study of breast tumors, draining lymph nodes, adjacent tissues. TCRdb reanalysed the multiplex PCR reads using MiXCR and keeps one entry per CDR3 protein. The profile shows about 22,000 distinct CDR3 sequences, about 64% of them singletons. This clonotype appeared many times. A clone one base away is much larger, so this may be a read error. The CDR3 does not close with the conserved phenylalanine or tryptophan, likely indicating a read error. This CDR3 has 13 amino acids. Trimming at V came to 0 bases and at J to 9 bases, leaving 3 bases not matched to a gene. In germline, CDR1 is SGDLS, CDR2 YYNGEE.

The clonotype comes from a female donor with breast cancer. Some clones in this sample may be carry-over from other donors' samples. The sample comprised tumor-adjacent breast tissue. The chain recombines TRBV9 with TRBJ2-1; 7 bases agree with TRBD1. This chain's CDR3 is CASSVDRGLEQFS. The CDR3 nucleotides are TGTGCCAGCAGCGTAGATAGGGGGCTTGAGCAGTTCTCC.